This T cell receptor beta chain was captured by sequencing in a study of T-cell memory formation after mild COVID-19. As for the study in general: In these data, TCR clusters were largely donor specific.

CDR1 and CDR2 from the germline V gene are MGHRA and YSYEKL. The CDR3 totals 15 residues. V lost 1 base and J 4 bases, leaving 11 bases between the germline ends. 5'RACE with constant-segment primers built TCRalpha and TCRbeta cDNA libraries with UMIs. TCRdb re-called the 5' RACE reads with MiXCR, one entry per CDR3 protein. The sample lists approximately 82,000 distinct CDR3 sequences, about 13% occurring once. This sequence joins TRBV4-1 and TRBJ1-5, with D uncertain. Input material: PBMCs or a T cell subset sorted from them (not recorded which). This TCR derives from a man between 18 and 29 years old who had mild COVID-19 (a few samples of this study predate the infection). Cell type and time point are not known. CDR3 in amino acids: CASSQGSLSNQPQHF. Here the CDR3 DNA reads TGCGCCAGCAGCCAAGGTAGTCTCTCAAATCAGCCCCAGCATTTT.